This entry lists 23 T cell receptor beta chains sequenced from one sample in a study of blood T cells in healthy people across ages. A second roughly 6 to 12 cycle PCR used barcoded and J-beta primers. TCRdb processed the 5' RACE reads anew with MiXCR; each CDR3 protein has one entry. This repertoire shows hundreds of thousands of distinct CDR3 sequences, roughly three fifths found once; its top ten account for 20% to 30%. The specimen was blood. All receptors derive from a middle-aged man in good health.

CDR3 nucleotides: TGTGCCAGCAGTGTCTTAGGGGGTTACACTGAAGCTTTCTTT. This codes for CASSVLGGYTEAFF. The chain has TRBV28 and TRBJ1-1; a possible D gene is TRBD1 (6 bases). Trimming removed 5 bases from V and 3 bases from J, with 13 bases in between. Germline V gene data show CDR1 as MDHEN and CDR2 as SYDVKM. This CDR3 is built from 14 residues.

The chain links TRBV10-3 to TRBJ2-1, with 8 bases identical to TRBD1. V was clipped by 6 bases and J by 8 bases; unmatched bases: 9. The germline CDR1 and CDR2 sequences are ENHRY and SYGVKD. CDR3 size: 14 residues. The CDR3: CAIRGQGASDEQFF. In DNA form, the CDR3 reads TGTGCCATCAGAGGGCAGGGGGCGTCGGATGAGCAGTTCTTC.

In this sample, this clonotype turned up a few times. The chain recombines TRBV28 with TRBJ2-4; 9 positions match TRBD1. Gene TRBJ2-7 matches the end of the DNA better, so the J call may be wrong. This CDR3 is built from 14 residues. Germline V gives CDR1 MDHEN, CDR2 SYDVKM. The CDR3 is CASSWDRDNYEQYF. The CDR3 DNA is TGTGCCAGCAGTTGGGACAGGGACAACTACGAGCAGTACTTC.

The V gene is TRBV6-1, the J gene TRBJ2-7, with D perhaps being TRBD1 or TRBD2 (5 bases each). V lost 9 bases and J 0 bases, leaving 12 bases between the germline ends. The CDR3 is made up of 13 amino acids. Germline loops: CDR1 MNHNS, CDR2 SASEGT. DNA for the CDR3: TGTGCCAGTGGGGGTCACAGCTCCTACGAGCAGTACTTC. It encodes CASGGHSSYEQYF.

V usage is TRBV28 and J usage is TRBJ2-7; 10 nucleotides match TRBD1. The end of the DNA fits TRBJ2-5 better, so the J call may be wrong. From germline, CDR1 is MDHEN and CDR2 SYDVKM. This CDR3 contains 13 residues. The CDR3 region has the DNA TGTGCCAGTCGGACAGGGGGTGTGTGGACCCAGTACTTC. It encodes CASRTGGVWTQYF.

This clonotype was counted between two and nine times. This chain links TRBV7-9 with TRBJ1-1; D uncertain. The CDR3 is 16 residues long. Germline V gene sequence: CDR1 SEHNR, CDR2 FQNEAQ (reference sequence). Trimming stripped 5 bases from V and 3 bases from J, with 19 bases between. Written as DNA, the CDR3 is TGTGCCAGCAGCCCCTCCGAGGGAGGCTGGGACACTGAAGCTTTCTTT. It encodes CASSPSEGGWDTEAFF.

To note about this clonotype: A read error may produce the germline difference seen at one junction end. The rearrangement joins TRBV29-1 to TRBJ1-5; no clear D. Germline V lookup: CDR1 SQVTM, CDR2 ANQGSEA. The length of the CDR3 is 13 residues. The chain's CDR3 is CSVEDQPNQPQHF. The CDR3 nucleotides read TGCAGCGTCGAAGATCAACCTAATCAGCCCCAGCATTTT.

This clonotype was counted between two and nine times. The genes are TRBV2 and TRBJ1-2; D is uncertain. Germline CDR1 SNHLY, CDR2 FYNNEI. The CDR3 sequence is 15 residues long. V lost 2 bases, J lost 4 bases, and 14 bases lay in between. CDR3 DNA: TGTGCCAGCAGTGAAAGCACCCCGGGATCCTATGGCTACACCTTC. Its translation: CASSESTPGSYGYTF.

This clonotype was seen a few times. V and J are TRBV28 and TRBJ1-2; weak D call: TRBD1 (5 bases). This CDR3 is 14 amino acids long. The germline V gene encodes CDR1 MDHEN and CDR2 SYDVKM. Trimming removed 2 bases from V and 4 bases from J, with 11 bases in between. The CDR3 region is CASSLPGSGYGYTF. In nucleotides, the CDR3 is TGTGCCAGCAGTTTACCAGGGAGTGGCTATGGCTACACCTTC.

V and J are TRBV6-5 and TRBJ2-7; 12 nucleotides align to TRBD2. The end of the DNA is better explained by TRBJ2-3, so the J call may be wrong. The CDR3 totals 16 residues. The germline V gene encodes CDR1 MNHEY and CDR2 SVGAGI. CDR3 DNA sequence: TGTGCCAGCAGCGAACGACTAGCGGGGGAGGGGGATACGCAGTATTTT. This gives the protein CASSERLAGEGDTQYF.

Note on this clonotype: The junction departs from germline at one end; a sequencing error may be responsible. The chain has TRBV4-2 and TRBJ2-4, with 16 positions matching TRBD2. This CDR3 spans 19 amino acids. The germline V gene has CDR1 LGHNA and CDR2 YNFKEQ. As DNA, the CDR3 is TGTGCCAGCAACCAAGAACTTGGGACTAGCGGGAGGGCGGATAACATTCAGTACTTC. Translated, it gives CASNQELGTSGRADNIQYF.

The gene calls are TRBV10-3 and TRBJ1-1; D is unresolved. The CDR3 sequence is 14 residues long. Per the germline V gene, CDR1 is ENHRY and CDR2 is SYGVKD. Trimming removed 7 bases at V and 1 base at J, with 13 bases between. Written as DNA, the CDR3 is TGTGCCATCACCGAAGGGATTGAGAACACTGAAGCTTTCTTT. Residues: CAITEGIENTEAFF.

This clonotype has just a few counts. CDR3 coding DNA: TGTGCCAGCAGTAAAGGACAGCTCCGTGAGCAGTTCTTC. Translation: CASSKGQLREQFF. This sequence joins TRBV27 and TRBJ2-1, with a tentative D call TRBD1 (6 bases). The germline V and J ends were trimmed by 5 bases and 9 bases, with 14 bases remaining between them. The CDR3 sequence is 13 residues long. Per germline, CDR1 MNHEY and CDR2 SMNVEV (reference sequence).

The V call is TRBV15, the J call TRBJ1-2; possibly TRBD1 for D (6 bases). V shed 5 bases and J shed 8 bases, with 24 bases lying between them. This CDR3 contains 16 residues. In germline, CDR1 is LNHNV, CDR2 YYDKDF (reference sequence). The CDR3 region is CATSRGLGGGTWGYTF. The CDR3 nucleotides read TGTGCCACCAGCCGAGGGCTCGGAGGGGGGACTTGGGGCTACACCTTC.

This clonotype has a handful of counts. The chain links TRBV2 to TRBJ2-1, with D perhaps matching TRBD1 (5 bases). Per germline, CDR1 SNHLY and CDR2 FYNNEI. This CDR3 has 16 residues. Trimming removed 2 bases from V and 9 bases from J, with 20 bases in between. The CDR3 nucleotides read TGTGCCAGCAGTGAACAAGGGGTTGGGATGTCCGGTGAGCAGTTCTTC. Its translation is CASSEQGVGMSGEQFF.

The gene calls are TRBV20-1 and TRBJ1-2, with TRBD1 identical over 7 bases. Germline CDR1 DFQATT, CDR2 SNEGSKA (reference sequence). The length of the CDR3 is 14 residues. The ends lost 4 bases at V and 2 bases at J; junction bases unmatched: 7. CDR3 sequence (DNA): TGCAGTGCTATAGGGCAGGGGGAGAACTATGGCTACACCTTC. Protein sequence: CSAIGQGENYGYTF.

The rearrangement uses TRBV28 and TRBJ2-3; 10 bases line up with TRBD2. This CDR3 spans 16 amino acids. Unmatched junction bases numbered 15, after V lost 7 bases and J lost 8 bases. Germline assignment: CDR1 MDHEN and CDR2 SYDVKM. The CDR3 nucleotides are TGTGCCAGCAAACCTATGGAGCGGGAGGGCCGGGGTACGCAGTATTTT. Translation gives CASKPMEREGRGTQYF. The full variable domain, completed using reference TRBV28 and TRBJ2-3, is DVKVTQSSRYLVKRTGEKVFLECVQDMDHENMFWYRQDPGLGLRLIYFSYDVKMKEKGDIPEGYSVSREKKERFSLILESASTNQTSMYLCASKPMEREGRGTQYFGPGTRLTVL.

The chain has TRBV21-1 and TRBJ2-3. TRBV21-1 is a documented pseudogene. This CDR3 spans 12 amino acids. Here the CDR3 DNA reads TGTGCCAGCAGCGCTAATTCGGATACGCAGTATTTT. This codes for CASSANSDTQYF.

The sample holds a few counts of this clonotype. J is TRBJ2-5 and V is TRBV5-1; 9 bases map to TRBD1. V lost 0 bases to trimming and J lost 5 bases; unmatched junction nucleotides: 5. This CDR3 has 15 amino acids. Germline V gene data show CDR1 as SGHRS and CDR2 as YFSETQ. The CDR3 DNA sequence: TGCGCCAGCAGCTTGGAGGGACAGGGAGTGGAGACCCAGTACTTC. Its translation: CASSLEGQGVETQYF.

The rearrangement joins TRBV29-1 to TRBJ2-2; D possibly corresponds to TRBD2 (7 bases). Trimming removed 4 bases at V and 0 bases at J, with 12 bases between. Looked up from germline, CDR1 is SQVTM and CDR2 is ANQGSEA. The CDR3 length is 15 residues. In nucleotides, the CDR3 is TGCAGCGTTGGAGGGGGGGGCGCGAACACCGGGGAGCTGTTTTTT. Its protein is CSVGGGGANTGELFF.

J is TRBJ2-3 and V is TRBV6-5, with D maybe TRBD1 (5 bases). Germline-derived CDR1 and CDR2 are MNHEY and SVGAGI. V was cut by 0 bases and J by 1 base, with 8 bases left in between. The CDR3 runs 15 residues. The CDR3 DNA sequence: TGTGCCAGCAGTTACTCCCAGGGTGGCACAGATACGCAGTATTTT. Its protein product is CASSYSQGGTDTQYF.

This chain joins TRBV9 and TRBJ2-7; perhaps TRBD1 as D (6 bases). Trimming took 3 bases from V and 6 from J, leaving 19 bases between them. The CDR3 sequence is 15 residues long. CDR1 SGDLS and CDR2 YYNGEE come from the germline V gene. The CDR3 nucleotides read TGTGCCAGCAGCGCCGCTCACAGGGACACCGGCGAGCAGTACTTC. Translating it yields CASSAAHRDTGEQYF.

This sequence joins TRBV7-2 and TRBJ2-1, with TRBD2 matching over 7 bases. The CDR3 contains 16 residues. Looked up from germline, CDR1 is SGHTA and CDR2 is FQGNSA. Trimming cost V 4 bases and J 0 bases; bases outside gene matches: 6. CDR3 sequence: CASSSGGSGSYNEQFF. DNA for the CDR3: TGTGCCAGCAGCTCCGGCGGGAGCGGCTCCTACAATGAGCAGTTCTTC. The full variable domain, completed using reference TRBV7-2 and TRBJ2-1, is GAGVSQSPSNKVTEKGKDVELRCDPISGHTALYWYRQSLGQGLEFLIYFQGNSAPDKSGLPSDRFSAERTGGSVSTLTIQRTQQEDSAVYLCASSSGGSGSYNEQFFGPGTRLTVL.